This entry is about one T cell receptor beta chain. The sample carries other DNA sequences with the same CDR3. Profiled with immunoSEQ multiplex PCR; TCRdb holds only in-frame clones, not every one. The sample holds 2 million to 2.5 million clones, under 97% seen once. This sample is drawn from a study of shared clonotypes between healthy human individuals. Trimming shortened V by 0 bases and J by 6 bases, and 9 bases separated the two germline ends. The CDR3 totals 13 residues. From germline, CDR1 is SGHRS and CDR2 YFSETQ. The chain employs TRBV5-1 and TRBJ1-1, with D hard to call. The sequence derives from a man between 18 and 29 years old in good health. Source material: naive CD4+ T cells sorted from blood. This sample's subset: CD45RA+ positively selected. For the CDR3, the DNA is TGCGCCAGCAGCTTGGAAGGGTTCGCTGAAGCTTTCTTT. It yields the protein CASSLEGFAEAFF.